This T cell receptor (beta chain) was sequenced during a study of T cell changes during pregnancy in multiple sclerosis. Only in-frame clones appear in the TCRdb table, and some are missing; sequencing was by immunoSEQ multiplex PCR. The table shows around 56,000 clones, with 90% to 95% occurring only once. Germline CDR1 and CDR2: SGHTA and FQGNSA. There are 13 residues in the CDR3. Trimming removed 4 bases from V and 3 bases from J; junction bases left unmatched: 3. The chain is built from TRBV7-2 and TRBJ2-7, with 7 bases lining up with TRBD1. The receptor was isolated from a female donor in good health, enrolled as a control in a pregnancy study. The source was peripheral blood, collected in the third trimester of pregnancy. The CDR3, as DNA: TGTGCCAGCAGCTGGACAGGAGTCTACGAGCAGTACTTC. Translated, it gives CASSWTGVYEQYF.